The sequence of this T cell receptor beta chain was determined in a study of regulatory T cells in long-lasting Graves disease (dated by TCRdb to the early 2020s). Some background on the complete study: Patients with newly diagnosed Graves' disease had been on antithyroid drugs for under 3 months. A total of around 35 samples underwent TCR sequencing: about 13 from persistent and roughly 20 from newly diagnosed Graves' disease patients. Persistent Graves' disease patients were compared with newly diagnosed Graves' disease patients by peripheral blood TCR sequencing and RNA sequencing. The study took place in China and was registered as a clinical trial.

The germline V gene encodes CDR1 ENHRY and CDR2 SYGVKD. The CDR3 starts with the cysteine, ends with the phenylalanine, and has 13 residues. The sequence is cut down to CDR3 DNA, 39 bases in frame from base 1. V and J lose 11 bases and 5 bases, and a span of 17 bases separates them. Sample time point, as interpreted from the label and publication: newly diagnosed GD, antithyroid drugs for less than 3 months. For both TCR sequencing and RNA sequencing, RNA was extracted from PBMCs using TRIzol. Graves' disease was diagnosed according to American Thyroid Association guidelines. The patients came from an endocrinology department in Xi'an, China. Each patient gave 9 to 10 milliliters of peripheral blood, collected in an EDTA anticoagulant tube. PBMCs were isolated by Ficoll Paque Plus density gradient separation without further T cell sorting. An Agilent 2100 Bioanalyzer and agarose gel were used to check RNA quality, while a NanoDrop 2000 measured RNA concentration.

Study-wide findings and limitations: A larger number of public clonotypes was shared among persistent patients (under 3,000) than among newly diagnosed patients (approximately 1,000). Compared with newly diagnosed patients, persistent Graves' disease patients had lower TCR Shannon entropy and fewer highly expanded clones, which suggests clonal expansion. Sequencing and analysis were limited to the TCR beta chain. The authors acknowledged the small sample size as a limitation that may reduce accuracy. Only peripheral blood was studied, because thyroid tissue, the primary lesion, was inaccessible. Preferential use of TRBV28, TRBJ1-2 and TRBJ2-5 was observed in persistent disease, whereas TRBV20-1 and TRBJ2-1 were favored in newly diagnosed disease.

Libraries came from multiplex PCR. TCRdb shows the sequencer as Illumina HiSeq 4000. TCR beta libraries were built with iRepertoire HTBI primers and Arm-PCR amplification of CDR3 regions. PCR products were gel purified before sequencing. As for the authors' bioinformatics: Across samples, 60 to 70 TRBV and 14 TRBJ segments were identified and used for gene usage analysis of CDR3 amino acid clonotypes. COPE and FqMerger were used to merge the filtered high-quality paired reads into contigs. BLAST was used to align contigs to IMGT TRBV, TRBD and TRBJ reference genes, with CDR3 defined following IMGT. Clonotypes above 0.1% frequency were classified as highly expanded clones. Shannon entropy served as the measure of repertoire diversity, while the Gini coefficient captured V-J evenness. Public clonotypes were defined as clonotypes shared by more than one individual. Using fastp at Q25 and MiXCR, TCRdb reprocessed the public reads and kept productive beta chains. Records with the same CDR3 protein are collapsed into one entry carrying the most frequent genes and DNA. TCRdb, rather than the study authors, made the V and J calls. The sample contains under 800,000 distinct CDR3 sequences, 16% of them found a single time. The ten largest clones add up to around 18% of the sample.

Points on this clonotype: It lacks a known antigen. No much larger clonotype is one base removed from it; base qualities were not supplied.

In addition, the sample was reused for a study of T cells in Graves' hyperthyroidism and ophthalmopathy. From that second study: Graves' hyperthyroidism was defined as stable when no progression to ophthalmopathy occurred over 18 months of follow-up. Hyperthyroidism patients were newly diagnosed, had a disease duration of under 2 months, and were aged 18 to 65 years. Patients with uncontrolled infections, other autoimmune diseases, pregnancy or lactation were excluded. Diagnoses were based on clinical symptoms, serum thyroxine and TRAb, thyroid ultrasound and orbital computed tomography. A first-round RT-PCR of the TCR CDR3 used the HTBI primer set with the Qiagen OneStep RT-PCR kit. Blood samples also contained most of the expanded thyroid clonotypes (frequency above 0.001), which suggests that blood repertoires may reflect thyroid immune responses. A 13 V-J signature model separated ophthalmopathy from stable hyperthyroidism, with 87.88% sensitivity and approximately 81% specificity in cross-validation and 80%/75% in testing. During validation, the model predicted progression to ophthalmopathy a median of roughly six months ahead of onset, with just under 71% sensitivity and under 85% specificity. To identify distinguishing TCR V-J signatures, a discovery cohort of roughly 100 patients was used, comprising 40 to 45 with Graves' ophthalmopathy and 55 to 65 with stable Graves' hyperthyroidism. Prospective prediction of ophthalmopathy was tested in an independent validation cohort consisting of 18 hyperthyroidism patients and some 17 patients who later progressed to ophthalmopathy. The 100 or so discovery patients were divided at random into training and test sets in a 7:3 ratio. The study also compared thyroid tissue and blood T-cell repertoires from about six Graves' hyperthyroidism patients. Once sampling was done, hyperthyroidism patients were given methimazole at a starting dose of 30 mg daily, whereas ophthalmopathy patients were given high-dose intravenous methylprednisolone. Libraries were constructed in a second round of multiplex PCR, after which size selection and purification were carried out. Libraries were sequenced paired-end with 100 bp reads on an Illumina HiSeq2000. SOAPnuke was used to process the raw data, throwing out any read that contained adapters or uncalled bases, had a mean Phred below 15, or lacked an exact constant-primer or identifier match. COPE v1.2.5 was used to merge the high-quality paired reads, and each unique nucleotide sequence was defined as a clonotype. MiTCR v1.1 was used to align clonotypes to the IMGT TRBV, TRBD and TRBJ reference segments. The analysis included only V-J combinations with a frequency above 0.0001, which together covered about 99% of the repertoires. A TCS score was defined as the ratio of F50 (clonal expansion) to E x V (chaos), with BLOSUM62-based TCRdist applied between CDR3 peptides within each V-J. Welch's t-statistics and random forest reduced fewer than 550 V-J features to 10 to 15, which were used in a naive Bayes classifier (R e1071). Sample size was not statistically predetermined, and blinding of investigators to group allocation was not performed. The paper reports TCR Vbeta CDR3 sequencing of more than 120 peripheral blood samples: some 44 ophthalmopathy, 75 to 80 hyperthyroidism and approximately 17 progressor patients.

The source of this sequence is a woman aged 25 to 45 with Graves disease. Donor details come from another sample of the same person, matched by shared clones. The rearranged segments are TRBV10-3 and TRBJ2-3; the D gene cannot be named for sure. The sequences come from peripheral blood mononuclear cells (PBMCs), collected at new diagnosis, from a patient treated with antithyroid drugs. The nucleotide sequence is given as TGTGCCTCCGCCGGTGGGTTGGGAGATACGCAGTATTTT. This sequence encodes CASAGGLGDTQYF.